Following are 21 T cell receptor beta chains from one sample sequenced in a study of blood T cell repertoires in COVID-19. Profiling relied on immunoSEQ multiplex PCR, and the TCRdb table lists in-frame clones only, not all of them. Here the sample spans some 50,000 clones, 84% being singletons. Source material: peripheral blood. The source of these receptors is a man in his forties or fifties with acute or convalescent COVID-19.

The chain carries TRBV7-2 and TRBJ2-7; 7 bases fit TRBD2. Trimming cost V 2 bases and J 0 bases; bases outside gene matches: 4. The germline CDR1 and CDR2 sequences are SGHTA and FQGNSA. The CDR3 is 15 residues long. Written as DNA, the CDR3 is TGTGCCAGCAGCTTAACCCTAGCGGCCTCCTACGAGCAGTACTTC. This translates into CASSLTLAASYEQYF.

This chain connects TRBV19 to TRBJ1-1, with D uncertain. CDR3 length equals 14 residues. Germline CDR1 and CDR2: LNHDA and SQIVND (reference sequence). With 1 base removed from V and 1 base from J, the gap between germline ends came to 7 bases. The CDR3 nucleotides read TGTGCCAGTAGTATAGGGCGGGAGAACACTGAAGCTTTCTTT. This sequence encodes CASSIGRENTEAFF.

The table lists this clone with a count of one. This chain uses TRBV6-5 with TRBJ1-1; D remains unclear. The V end was cut by 0 bases, the J end by 2 bases, with 10 bases between. Germline assignment: CDR1 MNHEY and CDR2 SVGAGI. The CDR3 contains 15 residues. CDR3 in amino acids: CASSYSLASNTEAFF. CDR3 bases: TGTGCCAGCAGTTACTCGCTGGCATCTAACACTGAAGCTTTCTTT.

This clone appeared a few times. CDR3 sequence: CASSPPGQGFSPLHF. DNA for the CDR3: TGTGCCAGCAGCCCCCCGGGACAGGGGTTTTCACCCCTCCACTTT. The chain couples TRBV3-1 (or the pseudogene TRBV3-2) to TRBJ1-6, with 10 bases identical to TRBD1. The ends lost 4 bases at V and 9 bases at J; junction bases unmatched: 6. Germline V gene data show CDR1 as LGHDT and CDR2 as YNNKEL (reference sequence). This CDR3 contains 15 residues.

This rearrangement joins TRBV27 to TRBJ2-7; D might be TRBD2 (7 bases). This CDR3 comprises 12 residues. Per germline, CDR1 MNHEY and CDR2 SMNVEV (reference sequence). V shed 6 bases and J shed 11 bases, with 17 bases lying between them. The CDR3 reads CASSQGGEGEYF. CDR3 in DNA: TGTGCCAGCAGCCAAGGTGGGGAGGGGGAGTACTTC.

The gene calls are TRBV21-1 and TRBJ1-5; the D call TRBD1 from the table was never checked on the DNA. TRBV21-1 has pseudogene status. This CDR3 spans 17 amino acids. The CDR3 DNA reads as TGTGCCAGCAGCAAAGGAATCGACAGGGGTAGCAATCAGCCCCAGCATTTT. This sequence encodes CASSKGIDRGSNQPQHF.

This chain joins TRBV7-7 and TRBJ2-2, with TRBD1 matching over 9 bases. The length of the CDR3 is 14 residues. V was clipped by 3 bases and J by 6 bases; unmatched bases: 2. Looked up from germline, CDR1 is SSHAT and CDR2 is FNYEAQ (reference sequence). CDR3 bases: TGTGCCAGCAGCTTGACAGGGGGTCCCGGGGAGCTGTTTTTT. Amino acid sequence: CASSLTGGPGELFF.

The chain couples TRBV24-1 to TRBJ1-1, with D tentatively TRBD1 (5 bases). With 3 bases removed from V and 6 bases from J, the gap between germline ends came to 16 bases. Germline CDR1 and CDR2: KGHDR and SFDVKD. CDR3 size: 15 residues. Here the CDR3 reads CATSDRGDPRAEAFF. CDR3 nucleotide sequence: TGTGCCACCAGTGATCGCGGGGACCCGAGAGCTGAAGCTTTCTTT.

The chain is built from TRBV12-3 or TRBV12-4 and TRBJ2-7; no firm D call. This CDR3 comprises 12 residues. V was clipped by 3 bases and J by 4 bases, with 7 bases between them. For the CDR3, the DNA is TGTGCCAGCAGTTTTGTTAGTTACGAGCAGTACTTC. Protein product: CASSFVSYEQYF.

The genes are TRBV2 and TRBJ1-5; unclear D gene. The CDR3 is made up of 15 amino acids. V shed 7 bases and J shed 4 bases, with 17 bases lying between them. Looked up from germline, CDR1 is SNHLY and CDR2 is FYNNEI. The DNA for the CDR3 is TGTGCCAGCACCTCACAAGGGAGGGTAAATCAGCCCCAGCATTTT. This codes for CASTSQGRVNQPQHF.

This chain connects TRBV5-1 to TRBJ2-3; TRBD2 aligns across 9 bases. V lost 4 bases to trimming and J lost 4 bases; unmatched junction nucleotides: 7. From germline, CDR1 is SGHRS and CDR2 YFSETQ. This CDR3 contains 15 residues. The CDR3 DNA sequence: TGCGCCAGCAGCGGATTAGCGGGGGACGCAGATACGCAGTATTTT. It specifies CASSGLAGDADTQYF.

The genes are TRBV5-1 and TRBJ1-5, with D perhaps matching TRBD1 (5 bases). V was pared by 4 bases and J by 0 bases, with 14 bases between. The germline V gene has CDR1 SGHRS and CDR2 YFSETQ. This CDR3 is 16 amino acids long. In nucleotides, the CDR3 is TGCGCCAGCAGCGCACGGGACTCCTATAGCAATCAGCCCCAGCATTTT. Its protein is CASSARDSYSNQPQHF.

The V gene is TRBV19, the J gene TRBJ1-5; 7 bases match TRBD1. This CDR3 comprises 15 residues. The V and J ends lost 6 bases and 4 bases, in that order; junction bases with no gene match: 9. The germline gives CDR1 LNHDA, CDR2 SQIVND (reference sequence). DNA of the CDR3: TGTGCCAGTAGCCGTGGGACAGCAGCAAATCAGCCCCAGCATTTT. It specifies CASSRGTAANQPQHF.

The genes are TRBV19 and TRBJ1-4, with D hard to call. Germline V gene sequence: CDR1 LNHDA, CDR2 SQIVND (reference sequence). This CDR3 contains 13 residues. V was trimmed by 6 bases and J by 8 bases, leaving 13 bases between them. CDR3 nucleotides: TGTGCCAGTAGGACTAGACCCAAGGAAAAACTGTTTTTT. It specifies CASRTRPKEKLFF.

The chain combines TRBV6-2 or TRBV6-3 with TRBJ1-4, with D uncertain. V was shortened by 0 bases and J by 7 bases, with 12 bases between the two germline ends. CDR1 and CDR2 (germline): MNHEY, SVGEGT. This CDR3 spans 15 amino acids. The CDR3 protein is CASSYSPGRGEKLFF. The CDR3 DNA is TGTGCCAGCAGTTACTCGCCGGGGAGAGGTGAAAAACTGTTTTTT.

CDR3 protein: CASSMILSREEQFF. CDR3 in DNA: TGTGCCAGTAGTATGATACTTTCTAGGGAGGAGCAGTTCTTC. The rearrangement joins TRBV19 to TRBJ2-1; TRBD2 might be the D (5 bases). The CDR3 sequence is 14 residues long. Trimming removed 3 bases from V and 10 bases from J, with 16 bases in between. Per the germline V gene, CDR1 is LNHDA and CDR2 is SQIVND (reference sequence).

The V and J genes are TRBV11-2 and TRBJ1-1; no clear D gene. V dropped 1 base and J dropped 7 bases, with 7 bases sitting between them. Germline V gene lookup returns CDR1 SGHAT and CDR2 FQNNGV. The CDR3 runs to 12 residues. The CDR3 bases are TGTGCCAGCAGCTTAGGGCGGGTTGAAGCTTTCTTT. Protein sequence: CASSLGRVEAFF.

V usage is TRBV11-3 and J usage is TRBJ2-5, with TRBD1 identical over 9 bases. Germline-derived CDR1 and CDR2 are SGHNT and YENEEA. V was clipped by 3 bases and J by 5 bases; unmatched bases: 7. CDR3 length equals 15 residues. The CDR3 here is CASSLREQGAETQYF. DNA of the CDR3: TGTGCCAGCAGCTTGAGGGAACAGGGGGCGGAGACCCAGTACTTC.

The rearrangement joins TRBV11-3 to TRBJ2-1; TRBD2 matches 11 bases. CDR1 SGHNT and CDR2 YENEEA come from the germline V gene. V lost 4 bases, J lost 8 bases, and 13 bases stayed unmatched. The CDR3 is 17 amino acids. CDR3: CASSSRLTGTSGHEQFF. The DNA for the CDR3 is TGTGCCAGCAGCTCCAGACTGACCGGGACTAGCGGCCATGAGCAGTTCTTC.

The chain employs TRBV30 and TRBJ2-2; TRBD2 aligns across 8 bases. The length of the CDR3 is 15 residues. Germline CDR1 and CDR2: GTSNPN and SVGIG (reference sequence). V trimming: 1 base; J trimming: 0 bases; junction bases outside the gene matches: 1. CDR3 coding DNA: TGTGCCTGGAGTGCGGGACTAGCGAACACCGGGGAGCTGTTTTTT. Residues: CAWSAGLANTGELFF. The full variable domain, rest sourced from reference TRBV30 and TRBJ2-2, is SQTIHQWPATLVQPVGSPLSLECTVEGTSNPNLYWYRQAAGRGLQLLFYSVGIGQISSEVPQNLSASRPQDRQFILSSKKLLLSDSGFYLCAWSAGLANTGELFFGEGSRLTVL.

The V gene is TRBV20-1, the J gene TRBJ2-5, with 9 bases fitting TRBD2. This CDR3 spans 16 amino acids. Germline-derived CDR1 and CDR2 are DFQATT and SNEGSKA (reference sequence). The trim removed 3 bases at V and 4 bases at J, leaving 12 bases unmatched. CDR3 sequence reads: CSASRGGAAVGETQYF. CDR3 bases: TGCAGTGCTAGTCGCGGGGGGGCGGCGGTGGGAGAGACCCAGTACTTC.